These 30 T cell receptor beta chains share one sample of origin, sequenced in a study of early T cells in non-severe SARS-CoV-2 infection. TCRdb fed the 5' RACE reads into MiXCR, producing one record per CDR3 protein. The profile covers 35,000 to 45,000 distinct CDR3 sequences, with less than 15% appearing a single time and roughly 15% taken by the ten largest. Sequences were obtained from whole blood. Receptor source: an adult who was a healthcare worker with PCR-confirmed SARS-CoV-2 infection or an uninfected control (not recorded which).

This clonotype has a handful of counts. The J gene is TRBJ2-5, the V gene TRBV7-8; 9 positions match TRBD2. Germline V gene lookup returns CDR1 SGHVS and CDR2 FQNEAQ. V lost 6 bases and J lost 4; bases outside the gene matches: 15. The length of the CDR3 is 17 residues. For the CDR3, the DNA is TGTGCCAGCAGTGAAAGTCTAGCGGGACCTCAGAGAGAGACCCAGTACTTC. It specifies CASSESLAGPQRETQYF.

This clonotype has just a few counts. The chain combines TRBV6-2 or TRBV6-3 with TRBJ1-2, with unresolved D. This CDR3 contains 13 residues. With 5 bases removed from V and 5 bases from J, the gap between germline ends came to 12 bases. Germline CDR1 reads MNHEY; CDR2 reads SVGEGT. The DNA of the CDR3 is TGTGCCAGCAGTCGCGAACCTCGATATGGCTACACCTTC. Its translation: CASSREPRYGYTF.

This clonotype was counted ten times or more. The chain recombines TRBV5-6 with TRBJ1-1; D perhaps matches TRBD1 (5 bases). Looked up from germline, CDR1 is SGHDT and CDR2 is YYEEEE. The CDR3 is made up of 14 amino acids. V lost 4 bases to trimming and J lost 4 bases, with 14 bases between them. The CDR3 nucleotides read TGTGCCAGCAGCCTGGCTGGGGGGAGCACTGAAGCTTTCTTT. Translating it yields CASSLAGGSTEAFF.

This clonotype was seen a handful of times. The rearrangement uses TRBV9 and TRBJ2-1, with TRBD1 identical over 7 bases. Germline lookup yields CDR1 SGDLS and CDR2 YYNGEE. V dropped 0 bases and J dropped 8; count of bases not matched to a gene: 5. CDR3 length: 14 amino acids. CDR3 amino acids: CASSVEGTEDEQFF. As DNA, the CDR3 is TGTGCCAGCAGCGTAGAGGGGACAGAGGATGAGCAGTTCTTC.

The V gene is TRBV29-1, the J gene TRBJ1-1, with TRBD1 matching over 8 bases. Germline values: CDR1 SQVTM, CDR2 ANQGSEA. J gave up 11 bases and V 7 bases, and 9 bases lay outside the gene matches. CDR3 size: 11 residues. The CDR3 sequence is CSDSVGDRAFF. The DNA of the CDR3 is TGCAGCGACTCCGTAGGGGACAGGGCTTTCTTT. Complete variable domain (other parts from reference TRBV29-1 and TRBJ1-1): SAVISQKPSRDICQRGTSLTIQCQVDSQVTMMFWYRQQPGQSLTLIATANQGSEATYESGFVIDKFPISRPNLTFSTLTVSNMSPEDSSIYLCSDSVGDRAFFGQGTRLTVV.

This sequence joins TRBV20-1 and TRBJ2-3, with 7 bases aligning to TRBD2. Germline-derived CDR1 and CDR2 are DFQATT and SNEGSKA (reference sequence). V trimming: 0 bases; J trimming: 4 bases; junction bases outside the gene matches: 7. This CDR3 is built from 15 residues. CDR3 sequence reads: CSARDASGNSDTQYF. CDR3 nucleotides: TGCAGTGCTAGAGACGCTAGCGGTAACTCAGATACGCAGTATTTT.

The chain joins TRBV6-5 to TRBJ2-1; 7 bases match TRBD1. J was trimmed by 8 bases and V by 6 bases; bases with no gene match: 1. Germline values: CDR1 MNHEY, CDR2 SVGAGI. This CDR3 comprises 11 residues. The CDR3 DNA reads as TGTGCCAGCAGCACAGGGGATGAGCAGTTCTTC. Translating gives CASSTGDEQFF.

This clonotype is termed medium-sized. The CDR3 DNA follows: TGTGCCAGCAGCATACCGGAGGGCCGCGAGCAGTACTTC. Protein: CASSIPEGREQYF. This chain uses TRBV11-2 with TRBJ2-7; maybe TRBD2 (6 bases). The CDR3 spans 13 residues. Germline assignment: CDR1 SGHAT and CDR2 FQNNGV. V was cut by 5 bases and J by 6 bases, with 14 bases left in between.

The chain carries TRBV7-8 and TRBJ2-3; unclear D gene. Trimming stripped 7 bases from V and 1 base from J, with 9 bases between. There are 13 residues in the CDR3. Germline V CDR1 and CDR2: SGHVS, FQNEAQ. This CDR3 reads CASTTTGTDTQYF. The CDR3 nucleotides read TGTGCCAGCACTACCACGGGCACAGATACGCAGTATTTT.

This clonotype was seen only a few times. The V gene is TRBV5-4, the J gene TRBJ2-1, with D perhaps TRBD2 (6 bases). CDR1 is SGHNT and CDR2 is YYREEE in the germline V gene (reference sequence). V was clipped by 4 bases and J by 5 bases, with 13 bases between them. This CDR3 is 14 amino acids long. CDR3 in amino acids: CASSLPGLNNEQFF. CDR3 sequence (DNA): TGTGCCAGCAGCCTCCCGGGACTCAACAATGAGCAGTTCTTC. The variable domain in full, completed from reference TRBV5-4 and TRBJ2-1, reads ETGVTQSPTHLIKTRGQQVTLRCSSQSGHNTVSWYQQALGQGPQFIFQYYREEENGRGNFPPRFSGLQFPNYSSELNVNALELDDSALYLCASSLPGLNNEQFFGPGTRLTVL.

This clonotype was recorded a few times. The V and J genes are TRBV5-1 and TRBJ2-7; 8 bases are shared with TRBD1. CDR1 is SGHRS, CDR2 YFSETQ, per germline. Unmatched junction bases numbered 6, after V lost 4 bases and J lost 0 bases. The CDR3 contains 15 residues. The DNA for the CDR3 is TGCGCCAGCAGCGGGGGGCAGGGGGCCTCCTACGAGCAGTACTTC. It encodes CASSGGQGASYEQYF.

The CDR3 sequence is CASSDPNPEQPQHF. The CDR3 bases are TGTGCCAGCAGCGACCCCAACCCAGAGCAGCCCCAGCATTTT. This sequence joins TRBV2 and TRBJ1-5, with D unresolved. V lost 6 bases and J 7 bases, leaving 16 bases between the germline ends. Germline loops: CDR1 SNHLY, CDR2 FYNNEI. CDR3 size: 14 residues. The full variable domain, rest sourced from reference TRBV2 and TRBJ1-5, is EPEVTQTPSHQVTQMGQEVILRCVPISNHLYFYWYRQILGQKVEFLVSFYNNEISEKSEIFDDQFSVERPDGSNFTLKIRSTKLEDSAMYFCASSDPNPEQPQHFGDGTRLSIL.

The chain recombines TRBV11-2 with TRBJ2-7; 7 bases are shared with TRBD2. Germline values: CDR1 SGHAT, CDR2 FQNNGV. V shed 3 bases and J 0 bases; nucleotides not matched to a gene: 5. The CDR3 length is 15 residues. The CDR3 DNA reads as TGTGCCAGCAGCTTGCTCCCTAGCGGCTCCTACGAGCAGTACTTC. It yields the protein CASSLLPSGSYEQYF.

At least ten counts were recorded for this clonotype. The chain has TRBV7-2 and TRBJ2-5; D remains unclear. Trimming left V 0 bases short and J 2 bases short, with 7 bases between. The CDR3 runs 14 residues. The germline V gene encodes CDR1 SGHTA and CDR2 FQGNSA. This chain's CDR3 is CASSLAARQETQYF. The CDR3 DNA sequence: TGTGCCAGCAGCTTAGCGGCCCGGCAAGAGACCCAGTACTTC.

The rearrangement joins TRBV7-2 to TRBJ2-3; 7 nucleotides match TRBD2. This CDR3 has 16 residues. Germline-derived CDR1 and CDR2 are SGHTA and FQGNSA. V was pared by 1 base and J by 0 bases, with 4 bases of the junction left unmatched. The CDR3 region is CASSLGLADSTDTQYF. As DNA, the CDR3 is TGTGCCAGCAGCTTAGGGCTAGCGGATAGCACAGATACGCAGTATTTT.

In this sample, this clonotype turned up many times. V and J are TRBV2 and TRBJ2-5, with 12 bases lining up with TRBD2. Germline assignment: CDR1 SNHLY and CDR2 FYNNEI. CDR3 length: 15 amino acids. The junction had 7 bases not matched to a gene; V was cut back by 6 bases and J by 5 bases. The CDR3 protein is CASRELAGGFETQYF. In DNA form, the CDR3 reads TGTGCCAGCAGGGAACTAGCGGGGGGTTTCGAGACCCAGTACTTC.

This chain joins TRBV7-3 and TRBJ2-1, with TRBD2 matching over 9 bases. Germline CDR1 SGHTA, CDR2 FQGTGA. The CDR3 is made up of 15 amino acids. Germline trimming cut 5 bases from V and 8 bases from J; bases unmatched to any gene: 10. CDR3 sequence (DNA): TGTGCCAGCAGCCGTGCGGGGGGGCATAGAGATGAGCAGTTCTTC. It is translated as CASSRAGGHRDEQFF.

The DNA for the CDR3 is TGTGCCAGCAGCTCGGGCGGCGGGAGGCCCTACAATGAGCAGTTCTTC. Amino acids: CASSSGGGRPYNEQFF. The rearrangement joins TRBV5-6 to TRBJ2-1; 8 positions agree with TRBD2. V lost 3 bases and J lost 2; bases outside the gene matches: 7. In germline, CDR1 is SGHDT, CDR2 YYEEEE. The CDR3 is 16 residues long.

This clonotype was seen at least ten times. The chain employs TRBV4-3 and TRBJ1-3; perhaps TRBD1 as D (6 bases). The CDR3 is 16 residues long. With 4 bases removed from V and 4 bases from J, the gap between germline ends came to 17 bases. Germline lookup yields CDR1 LGHNA and CDR2 YSLEER. The CDR3 bases are TGCGCCAGCAGCCCCAATACAGGGAAAGGAGGAAACACCATATATTTT. Encoded protein: CASSPNTGKGGNTIYF.

By share, this clonotype counts as large. V usage is TRBV7-2 and J usage is TRBJ2-3, with 9 bases identical to TRBD1. The V segment lost 5 bases and the J segment 0 bases; nucleotides outside the gene matches: 9. The CDR3 covers 17 residues. CDR1 is SGHTA and CDR2 is FQGNSA in the germline V gene. The chain's CDR3 is CASSLGGGQGSTDTQYF. The CDR3 DNA reads as TGTGCCAGCAGCCTGGGCGGCGGACAGGGGAGCACAGATACGCAGTATTTT.

This clonotype was detected many times. This chain links TRBV12-2 with TRBJ2-1. TRBV12-2 is classified as a pseudogene. The CDR3 sequence is 16 residues long. The CDR3 protein is CASRSFYPSSYNEQFF. The CDR3 nucleotides are TGTGCAAGTCGCTCCTTTTACCCGAGCTCCTACAATGAGCAGTTCTTC.

This clonotype came up many times. The chain uses TRBV5-1 and TRBJ2-7; perhaps TRBD2 as D (6 bases). Looked up from germline, CDR1 is SGHRS and CDR2 is YFSETQ. This CDR3 contains 16 residues. Deletions cut 4 bases from V and 4 bases from J, with 21 bases between. CDR3 nucleotides: TGCGCCAGCAGCACGGGACTTGGGGGAGTCCCTTACGAGCAGTACTTC. This sequence encodes CASSTGLGGVPYEQYF.

The sample holds many counts of this clonotype. The gene calls are TRBV2 and TRBJ2-1; D is possibly TRBD1 (6 bases). V gave up 6 bases and J gave up 4 bases, with 10 bases separating them. The germline gives CDR1 SNHLY, CDR2 FYNNEI. There are 13 residues in the CDR3. CDR3 in DNA: TGTGCCAGCAGCAGGGGACGGTACAATGAGCAGTTCTTC. This encodes CASSRGRYNEQFF.

The rearrangement uses TRBV2 and TRBJ2-2, with 10 bases matching TRBD1. V shed 11 bases, J shed 6 bases, and the junction held 9 bases outside the gene matches. Germline CDR1 SNHLY, CDR2 FYNNEI. The CDR3 contains 14 residues. CDR3 in amino acids: CACAGTGVSGELFF. CDR3 in DNA: TGTGCCTGCGCCGGGACAGGGGTATCCGGGGAGCTGTTTTTT.

The chain employs TRBV18 and TRBJ1-2; D uncertain. Germline V lookup: CDR1 KGHSH, CDR2 LQKENI. The V gene lost 6 bases and the J gene lost 1 base, with 12 bases spanning the gap. This CDR3 has 14 amino acids. The CDR3 DNA is TGTGCCAGCTCGCAAGAGTTCTTTAACTATGGCTACACCTTC. It is translated as CASSQEFFNYGYTF.

The rearrangement uses TRBV20-1 and TRBJ2-7; TRBD2 aligns across 7 bases. V lost 3 bases, J lost 0 bases, and 8 bases stayed unmatched. This CDR3 contains 15 residues. Per germline, CDR1 DFQATT and CDR2 SNEGSKA (reference sequence). In DNA, the CDR3 is TGCAGTGCTAGTGGCGCGGGCGGGAGCTCCTACGAGCAGTACTTC. Translated: CSASGAGGSSYEQYF.

This clonotype was picked up many times. V is TRBV5-1 and J is TRBJ2-1; 14 nucleotides align to TRBD2. Losses at the gene ends were 4 bases for V and 9 bases for J; bases not matched to a gene: 9. Looked up from germline, CDR1 is SGHRS and CDR2 is YFSETQ. The CDR3 extends over 16 amino acids. In DNA, the CDR3 is TGCGCCAGCAGCCTGGGGACTAGCGGGAGACGGGGTGAGCAGTTCTTC. This translates into CASSLGTSGRRGEQFF.

This clonotype was counted between two and nine times. The rearrangement joins TRBV2 to TRBJ1-1, with D perhaps matching TRBD1 (5 bases). Germline V lookup: CDR1 SNHLY, CDR2 FYNNEI. CDR3 length: 14 residues. V was pared by 5 bases and J by 3 bases, with 13 bases between. CDR3: CASSSDSYYTEAFF. Here the CDR3 DNA reads TGTGCCAGCAGTTCCGACAGTTATTACACTGAAGCTTTCTTT. The variable domain in full, with the rest retrieved from reference TRBV2 and TRBJ1-1, is EPEVTQTPSHQVTQMGQEVILRCVPISNHLYFYWYRQILGQKVEFLVSFYNNEISEKSEIFDDQFSVERPDGSNFTLKIRSTKLEDSAMYFCASSSDSYYTEAFFGQGTRLTVV.

This chain uses TRBV20-1 with TRBJ1-2, with D uncertain. In germline, CDR1 is DFQATT, CDR2 SNEGSKA (reference sequence). V dropped 5 bases and J dropped 8 bases, with 15 bases sitting between them. This CDR3 is built from 12 residues. The CDR3 spells CSASRPPRGYTF. The CDR3 DNA is TGCAGTGCTTCTCGCCCCCCACGGGGCTACACCTTC.

The CDR3 region is CASSPSLDRTDTQYF. For the CDR3, the DNA is TGTGCCAGCTCACCTTCTCTCGATCGCACAGATACGCAGTATTTT. The chain uses TRBV18 and TRBJ2-3; the D is unclear. Trimming shortened V by 3 bases and J by 1 base, and 11 bases separated the two germline ends. The CDR3 contains 15 residues. Germline values: CDR1 KGHSH, CDR2 LQKENI. The full variable domain, completed using reference TRBV18 and TRBJ2-3, is NAGVMQNPRHLVRRRGQEARLRCSPMKGHSHVYWYRQLPEEGLKFMVYLQKENIIDESGMPKERFSAEFPKEGPSILRIQQVVRGDSAAYFCASSPSLDRTDTQYFGPGTRLTVL.